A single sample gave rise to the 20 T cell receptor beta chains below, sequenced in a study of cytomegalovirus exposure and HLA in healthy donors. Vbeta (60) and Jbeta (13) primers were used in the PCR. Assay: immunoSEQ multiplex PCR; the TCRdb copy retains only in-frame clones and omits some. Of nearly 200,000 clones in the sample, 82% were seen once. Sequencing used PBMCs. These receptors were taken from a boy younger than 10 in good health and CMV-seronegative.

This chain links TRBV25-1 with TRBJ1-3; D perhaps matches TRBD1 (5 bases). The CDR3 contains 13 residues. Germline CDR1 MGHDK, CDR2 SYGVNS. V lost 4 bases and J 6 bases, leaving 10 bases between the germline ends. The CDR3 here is CASSGQGSNTIYF. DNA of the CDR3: TGTGCCAGCAGTGGTCAGGGCTCAAACACCATATATTTT.

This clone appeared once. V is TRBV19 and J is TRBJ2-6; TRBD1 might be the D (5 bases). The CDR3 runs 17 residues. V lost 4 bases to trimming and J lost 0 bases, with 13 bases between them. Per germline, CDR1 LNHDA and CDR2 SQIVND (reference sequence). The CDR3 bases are TGTGCCAGTAGTACAGACGACAGACACTCTGGGGCCAACGTCCTGACTTTC. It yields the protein CASSTDDRHSGANVLTF.

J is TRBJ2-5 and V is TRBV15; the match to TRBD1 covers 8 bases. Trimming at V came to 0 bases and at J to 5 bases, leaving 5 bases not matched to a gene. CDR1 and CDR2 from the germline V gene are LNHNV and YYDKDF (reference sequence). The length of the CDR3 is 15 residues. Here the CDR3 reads CATSRDWTGMETQYF. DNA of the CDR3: TGTGCCACCAGCAGAGACTGGACAGGGATGGAGACCCAGTACTTC.

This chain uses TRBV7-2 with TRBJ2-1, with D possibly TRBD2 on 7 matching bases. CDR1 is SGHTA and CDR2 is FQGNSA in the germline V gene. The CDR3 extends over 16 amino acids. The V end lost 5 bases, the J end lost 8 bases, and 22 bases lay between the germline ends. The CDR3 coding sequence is TGTGCCAGCAGCGCCTGGTGGGGGGGGCCTGAAGATGAGCAGTTCTTC. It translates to CASSAWWGGPEDEQFF.

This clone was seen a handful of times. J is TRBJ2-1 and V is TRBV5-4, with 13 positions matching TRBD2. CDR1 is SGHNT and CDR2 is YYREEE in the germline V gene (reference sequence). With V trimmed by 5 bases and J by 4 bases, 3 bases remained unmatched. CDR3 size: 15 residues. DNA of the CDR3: TGTGCCAGCAGAAGGACTAGCGGGGGTTACAATGAGCAGTTCTTC. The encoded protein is CASRRTSGGYNEQFF. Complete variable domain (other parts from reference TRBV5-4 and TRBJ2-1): ETGVTQSPTHLIKTRGQQVTLRCSSQSGHNTVSWYQQALGQGPQFIFQYYREEENGRGNFPPRFSGLQFPNYSSELNVNALELDDSALYLCASRRTSGGYNEQFFGPGTRLTVL.

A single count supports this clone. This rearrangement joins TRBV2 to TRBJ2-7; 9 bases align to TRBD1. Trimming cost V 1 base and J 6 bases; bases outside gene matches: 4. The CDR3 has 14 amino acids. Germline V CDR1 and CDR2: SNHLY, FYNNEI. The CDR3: CASSEGGQGSEQYF. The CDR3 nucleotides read TGTGCCAGCAGTGAAGGTGGACAGGGGTCCGAGCAGTACTTC.

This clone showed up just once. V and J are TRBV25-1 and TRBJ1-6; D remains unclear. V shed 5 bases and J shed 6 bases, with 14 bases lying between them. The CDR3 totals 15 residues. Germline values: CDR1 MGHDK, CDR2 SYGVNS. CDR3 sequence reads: CASSTSLTGNSPLHF. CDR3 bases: TGTGCCAGCAGTACCTCATTGACTGGTAATTCACCCCTCCACTTT.

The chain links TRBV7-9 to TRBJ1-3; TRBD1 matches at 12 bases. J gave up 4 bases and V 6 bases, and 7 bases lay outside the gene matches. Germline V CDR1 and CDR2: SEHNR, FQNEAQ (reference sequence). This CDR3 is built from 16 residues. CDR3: CASSGTGGLLGNTIYF. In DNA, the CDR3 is TGTGCCAGCAGTGGGACAGGGGGCTTACTCGGAAACACCATATATTTT.

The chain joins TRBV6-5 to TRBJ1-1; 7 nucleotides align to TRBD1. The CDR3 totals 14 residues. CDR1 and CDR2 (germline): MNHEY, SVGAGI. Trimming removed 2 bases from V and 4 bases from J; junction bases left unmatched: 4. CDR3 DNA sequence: TGTGCCAGCAGTTACGACAGGGACTTCACTGAAGCTTTCTTT. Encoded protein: CASSYDRDFTEAFF.

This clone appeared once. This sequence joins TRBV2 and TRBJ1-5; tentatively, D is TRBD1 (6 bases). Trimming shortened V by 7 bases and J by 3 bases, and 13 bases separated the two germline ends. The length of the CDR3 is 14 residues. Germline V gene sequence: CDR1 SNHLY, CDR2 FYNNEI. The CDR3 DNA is TGTGCCAGCAATTTACAGGGTAACAATCAGCCCCAGCATTTT. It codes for CASNLQGNNQPQHF.

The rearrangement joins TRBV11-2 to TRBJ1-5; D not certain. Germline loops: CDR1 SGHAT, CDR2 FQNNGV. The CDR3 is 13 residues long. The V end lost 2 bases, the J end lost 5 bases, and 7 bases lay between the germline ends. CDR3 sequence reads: CASSLHLDQPQHF. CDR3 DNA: TGTGCCAGCAGCTTACACTTAGATCAGCCCCAGCATTTT. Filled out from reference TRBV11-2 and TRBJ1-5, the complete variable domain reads EAGVAQSPRYKIIEKRQSVAFWCNPISGHATLYWYQQILGQGPKLLIQFQNNGVVDDSQLPKDRFSAERLKGVDSTLKIQPAKLEDSAVYLCASSLHLDQPQHFGDGTRLSIL.

The CDR3, as DNA: TGTGCCAGCAGTGATGCGGGGTTCAACATTCAGTACTTC. It is translated as CASSDAGFNIQYF. This rearrangement joins TRBV6-1 to TRBJ2-4; tentative D call: TRBD2 (6 bases). With 3 bases removed from V and 7 bases from J, the gap between germline ends came to 10 bases. Germline CDR1 is MNHNS and CDR2 is SASEGT. The CDR3 runs to 13 residues.

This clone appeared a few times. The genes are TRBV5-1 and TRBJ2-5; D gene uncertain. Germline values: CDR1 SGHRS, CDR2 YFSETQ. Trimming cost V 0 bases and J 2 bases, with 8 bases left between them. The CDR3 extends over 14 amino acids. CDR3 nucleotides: TGCGCCAGCAGCTTGGTGGGCCAGCAAGAGACCCAGTACTTC. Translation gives CASSLVGQQETQYF. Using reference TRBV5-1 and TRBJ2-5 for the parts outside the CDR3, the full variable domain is KAGVTQTPRYLIKTRGQQVTLSCSPISGHRSVSWYQQTPGQGLQFLFEYFSETQRNKGNFPGRFSGRQFSNSRSEMNVSTLELGDSALYLCASSLVGQQETQYFGPGTRLLVL.

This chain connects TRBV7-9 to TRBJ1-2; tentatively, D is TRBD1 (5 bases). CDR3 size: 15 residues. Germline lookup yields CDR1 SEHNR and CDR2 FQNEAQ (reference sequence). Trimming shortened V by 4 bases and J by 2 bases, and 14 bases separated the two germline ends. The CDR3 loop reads CASSWGLIFNYGYTF. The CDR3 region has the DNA TGTGCCAGCAGCTGGGGACTGATTTTCAACTATGGCTACACCTTC.

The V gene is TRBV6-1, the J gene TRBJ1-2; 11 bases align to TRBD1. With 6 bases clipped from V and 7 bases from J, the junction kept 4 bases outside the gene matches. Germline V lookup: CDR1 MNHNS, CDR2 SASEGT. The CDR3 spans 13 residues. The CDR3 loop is CASSAGTGGGYTF. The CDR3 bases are TGTGCCAGCAGCGCCGGGACAGGGGGTGGCTACACCTTC.

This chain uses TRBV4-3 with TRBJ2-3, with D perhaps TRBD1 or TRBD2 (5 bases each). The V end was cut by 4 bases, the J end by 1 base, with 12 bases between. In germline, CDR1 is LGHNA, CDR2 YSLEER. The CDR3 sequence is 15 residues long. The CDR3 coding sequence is TGCGCCAGCAGCCTAGAGGGGAGCGGCACAGATACGCAGTATTTT. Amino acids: CASSLEGSGTDTQYF.

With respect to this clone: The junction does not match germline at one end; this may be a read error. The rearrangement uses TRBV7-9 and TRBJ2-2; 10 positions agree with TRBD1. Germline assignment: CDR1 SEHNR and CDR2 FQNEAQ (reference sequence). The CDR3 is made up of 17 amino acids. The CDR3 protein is CSSSLPGQGRDTGELFF. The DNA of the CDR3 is TGTTCCAGCAGCTTACCGGGACAGGGGCGGGACACCGGGGAGCTGTTTTTT.

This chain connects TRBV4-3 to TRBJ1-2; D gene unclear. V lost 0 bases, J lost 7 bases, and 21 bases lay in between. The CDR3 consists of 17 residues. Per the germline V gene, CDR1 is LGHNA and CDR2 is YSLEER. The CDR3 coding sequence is TGCGCCAGCAGCCAAGATTACGGAGTTTGGGGAGTCGGTGGCTACACCTTC. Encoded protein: CASSQDYGVWGVGGYTF.

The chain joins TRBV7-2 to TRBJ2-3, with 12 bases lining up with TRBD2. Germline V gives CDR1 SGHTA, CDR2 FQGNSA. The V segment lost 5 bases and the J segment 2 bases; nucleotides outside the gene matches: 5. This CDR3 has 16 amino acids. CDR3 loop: CASSQTSGGFTDTQYF. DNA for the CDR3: TGTGCCAGCAGCCAGACTAGCGGGGGTTTCACAGATACGCAGTATTTT.

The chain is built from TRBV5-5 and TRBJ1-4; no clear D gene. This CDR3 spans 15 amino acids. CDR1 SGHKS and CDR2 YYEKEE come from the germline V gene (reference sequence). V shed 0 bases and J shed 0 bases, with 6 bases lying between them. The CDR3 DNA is TGTGCCAGCAGCTTGGGTCCCGCAACTAATGAAAAACTGTTTTTT. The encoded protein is CASSLGPATNEKLFF.